Listed below are T cell receptor beta chains from one sample, sequenced in a study of regulatory T cells in long-lasting Graves disease. Each CDR3 protein is one row after TCRdb ran MiXCR on the multiplex PCR reads. Here the sample spans some 560,000 distinct CDR3 sequences, about 16% being singletons. This sample was also put to use in a study of T cells in Graves' hyperthyroidism and ophthalmopathy.

This material consisted of peripheral blood mononuclear cells (PBMCs), taken at new diagnosis, from a patient treated with antithyroid drugs. All receptors derive from a woman aged 40 to 65 with Graves disease. Both conserved end residues are part of each CDR3. D genes are given only for firm matches. Expanded clones get a size class; other rows say once, few or many, or leave the size out.

>TRBV7-9|.|TRBJ1-5|many
TGTGCCAGCAGCCGCGGAGGCCCCAATCAGCCCCAGCATTTT
CASSRGGPNQPQHF
>TRBV7-3|TRBD1|TRBJ2-1|many
TGTGCCAGCAGCCCTGACAGGGGGTCCGGGCAGTTCTTC
CASSPDRGSGQFF
>TRBV19|.|TRBJ1-6|.
TGTGCCAGTACCCCTGGGACAAGGGTGAATTCCTATAATTCACCCCTCCACTTT
CASTPGTRVNSYNSPLHF
>TRBV4-1|TRBD1|TRBJ1-1|few
TGCGCCAGCAGCCATCGACAGGGGACTGCTGAAGCTTTCTTT
CASSHRQGTAEAFF
>TRBV3-1|.|TRBJ1-5|many
TGTGCCAGCAGTCAGGGAGGGACCGGTCAGCCCCAGCATTTT
CASSQGGTGQPQHF
>TRBV19|.|TRBJ1-2|.
TGTGCCAGTAGTATGGGAGTGCGCGGCTACACCTTC
CASSMGVRGYTF
>TRBV6-1|TRBD2|TRBJ2-7|many
TGTGCCAGCAGAGTGAGGACTAGCGCAGACGAGCAGTACTTC
CASRVRTSADEQYF
>TRBV2|.|TRBJ2-3|many
TGTGCCAGCAGTGACCGACCGAGAGGCGCAGATACGCAGTATTTT
CASSDRPRGADTQYF
>TRBV2|.|TRBJ1-2|many
TGTGCCAGCCTAGTGGGTACGGGGGGCGGCTATGGCTACACCTTC
CASLVGTGGGYGYTF
>TRBV5-8|.|TRBJ1-2|few
TGTGCCAGCAGCACGGGGACACTCAACTATGGCTACACCTTC
CASSTGTLNYGYTF
>TRBV20-1|.|TRBJ1-1|.
TGCAGTGCTAGACCGGGGGTCTACACTGAAGCTTTCTTT
CSARPGVYTEAFF
>TRBV6-5|.|TRBJ1-1|many
TGTGCCAGCAGTTATACAGGGTCCATGAACACTGAAGCTTTCTTT
CASSYTGSMNTEAFF
>TRBV15|TRBD2|TRBJ2-3|many
TGTGCCACCAGTACCGGGCTAGCGGGGTCAGATACGCAGTATTTT
CATSTGLAGSDTQYF
>TRBV10-3|TRBD1|TRBJ2-3|.
TGTGCCATCCAACAGGGGCCAATGGTGGTAGATACGCAGTATTTT
CAIQQGPMVVDTQYF
>TRBV5-5|.|TRBJ1-1|few
TGTGCCAGCATCGTCGGTAGGAGCCCTGAAGCTTTCTTT
CASIVGRSPEAFF
>TRBV18|.|TRBJ2-5|many
TGTGCCAGCTCACCACTCCCTGCCGGGGAGACCCAGTACTTC
CASSPLPAGETQYF
>TRBV5-8|.|TRBJ1-6|few
TGTGCCAGCAGCTTGCAGCCTTATAATTCACCCCTCCACTTT
CASSLQPYNSPLHF
>TRBV12-3/TRBV12-4|.|TRBJ1-5|many
TGTGCCAGCAGTTCACAGTACGGCAATCAGCCCCAGCATTTT
CASSSQYGNQPQHF
>TRBV5-5|.|TRBJ1-2|many
TGTGCCAGCAGCTACGAGGACAGTACACTAAAGGACACCTTC
CASSYEDSTLKDTF
>TRBV29-1|TRBD1|TRBJ1-2|once
TGCAGCGTCGGACAGGGAGTATCTTATGGCTACACCTTC
CSVGQGVSYGYTF
>TRBV6-1|.|TRBJ1-2|.
TGTGCCAGCAGCACACAGGACAGCCAGAGAACATATGGCTACACCTTC
CASSTQDSQRTYGYTF
>TRBV2|.|TRBJ1-1|many
TGTGCCAGCAGTGAGGGGGGTCTCACTGAAGCTTTCTTT
CASSEGGLTEAFF
>TRBV19|.|TRBJ1-5|.
TGTGCCAGTCTCGCGACCGATAGCAATCAGCCCCAGCATTTT
CASLATDSNQPQHF
>TRBV6-1|.|TRBJ2-1|few
TGTGCCAGCAGTGAGGTTCATGAGCAGTTCTTC
CASSEVHEQFF